A single T cell receptor beta chain is shown here with its context. Its target is unknown. The CDR3 runs 16 residues. The germline gives CDR1 MDHEN, CDR2 SYDVKM. This cohort consisted of healthy bone marrow donors. The PCR used 60 Vbeta and 13 Jbeta primers. The method was immunoSEQ multiplex PCR; TCRdb's version includes in-frame clones alone and lacks a portion of them. The sample records 150,000 to 200,000 clones, roughly 75% being singletons. This sample is part of a study of cytomegalovirus exposure and HLA in healthy donors. Study observations and caveats: The authors excluded some V segments, including TRBV6-2 and TRBV6-3, as indistinguishable. As a later analysis revealed, most CMV-associated TCR beta chains appeared HLA-restricted.

The sample comprised PBMCs. This clonotype originated in a man in his late teens or twenties in good health and CMV-seropositive. The gene calls are TRBV28 and TRBJ2-5; the match to TRBD2 covers 10 bases. The tail of the sequence fits TRBJ2-7 better, so the J call may be wrong. The CDR3 DNA reads TGTGCCAGCAGTTTATTGGTTAGCGGGAGGAGTCACGAGCAGTACTTC. It encodes CASSLLVSGRSHEQYF.